Given below is one TCR beta chain in context. The sample originates from a study of CD8 T cells in Susac syndrome. This CDR3 contains 11 residues. The germline V and J ends were trimmed by 3 bases and 8 bases, with 10 bases remaining between them. CDR1 is DFQATT, CDR2 SNEGSKA, per germline (reference sequence). TEMRA cells were FACS-enriched, and CD8+ and CD4+ T cells were isolated negatively. With random hexamers, reverse transcription was performed on roughly 0.45 to 1 ug of RNA. TCRdb reprocessed the immunoSEQ multiplex PCR reads via MiXCR and lists one record per CDR3 protein. The data hold about 240,000 distinct CDR3 sequences, with 96% observed a single time.

Sequencing input: CD4+ T cells from PBMCs. The source of this sequence is a human donor with Susac syndrome. The chain links TRBV20-1 to TRBJ1-2, with no clear D. The CDR3 DNA sequence: TGCAGTGCTAGGGCCGGGGTCGGCTACACCTTC. It codes for CSARAGVGYTF.